Detailed here is one T cell receptor beta chain. Germline V gene data show CDR1 as MRHNA and CDR2 as SNTAGT. The CDR3 is 14 amino acids. Trimming removed 0 bases at V and 3 bases at J, with 5 bases between. This entry belongs to a study of T cell changes during pregnancy in multiple sclerosis. Generated by immunoSEQ multiplex PCR, the TCRdb table keeps only in-frame clones and is missing some. The repertoire includes tens of thousands of clones, 91% of them detected once, and roughly 6.1% sits in the top ten. The chain is built from TRBV6-4 and TRBJ2-2, with a weak D call TRBD2 (5 bases). The receptor was derived from a female donor with multiple sclerosis, enrolled in a pregnancy study. The material sequenced was CD8+ T cells from peripheral blood mononuclear cells, taken in the second trimester of pregnancy. For the CDR3, the DNA is TGTGCCAGCAGTGACTCGGAGGACACCGGGGAGCTGTTTTTT. It encodes CASSDSEDTGELFF.